This T cell receptor beta chain was obtained from a study of cytomegalovirus exposure and HLA in healthy donors. Study-wide points: A missense DCLRE1C variant was associated with V- and J-gene trimming of TCR beta chains in a later analysis, and an independent cohort replicated the association.

The primer mix had 60 Vbeta and 13 Jbeta primers. The data were produced by immunoSEQ multiplex PCR, yet TCRdb's version contains in-frame clones alone and is incomplete. The table shows some 150,000 clones, with around 75% occurring only once. Remarks on this clone: Its cognate antigen is unknown.

The trim removed 1 base at V and 6 bases at J, leaving 9 bases unmatched. The germline gives CDR1 LGHNA, CDR2 YNFKEQ. This CDR3 comprises 15 residues. The source is a woman aged 30 to 39 in good health and CMV-seronegative. The chain links TRBV4-2 to TRBJ2-7; 7 bases map to TRBD2. Sequencing was carried out using PBMCs. The CDR3 protein is CASSQGGEGKGEQYF. The CDR3 nucleotides are TGTGCCAGCAGCCAAGGGGGGGAGGGAAAAGGCGAGCAGTACTTC.